The 25 T cell receptor beta chains presented below share a single source sample, sequenced in a study of blood T cell repertoires in COVID-19 (dated by TCRdb to 2020 to 2021). The library was generated by the immunoSEQ multiplex PCR assay. TCRdb holds this immuneACCESS table with in-frame rearrangements only. Some clones are missing; in checked studies, unresolved V genes explain under half, and the rest has no known cause. For this sample the table gives about 310,000 clones, of which around 90% were detected only once. The ten largest clones capture approximately 2.4% of the sample. Material for sequencing was peripheral blood. These receptors originate from a man younger than 35 with active or convalescent COVID-19.

This chain links TRBV11-2 with TRBJ2-1; weak D call: TRBD2 (6 bases). The V gene's germline CDR1 is SGHAT and CDR2 FQNNGV. The CDR3 covers 12 residues. Trimming stripped 1 base from V and 10 bases from J, with 8 bases between. The CDR3 DNA sequence: TGTGCCAGCAGCTTAGCGGGAGCGGAGCAGTTCTTC. Translating gives CASSLAGAEQFF.

This chain links TRBV10-3 with TRBJ1-1, with D uncertain. Germline CDR1 and CDR2: ENHRY and SYGVKD. The CDR3 runs to 13 residues. V was cut by 5 bases and J by 3 bases, with 10 bases left in between. CDR3 nucleotide sequence: TGTGCCATCAGTTATACGGTAGACACTGAAGCTTTCTTT. As protein: CAISYTVDTEAFF.

A word on this clone: The same CDR3 also results from other DNA sequences found in this sample. The chain is built from TRBV12-3 or TRBV12-4 and TRBJ1-1; a weak D match, TRBD1 (5 bases). There are 11 residues in the CDR3. Trimming stripped 5 bases from V and 4 bases from J, with 5 bases between. The CDR3 nucleotides read TGTGCCAGCAGTAGGGGCACTGAAGCTTTCTTT. Translation: CASSRGTEAFF.

The chain is built from TRBV6-2 or TRBV6-3 and TRBJ2-7; 8 bases align to TRBD1. V was clipped by 2 bases and J by 2 bases; unmatched bases: 2. Looked up from germline, CDR1 is MNHEY and CDR2 is SVGEGT. The CDR3 has 14 amino acids. The DNA of the CDR3 is TGTGCCAGCAGTTACGAGACAGGGGCCTACGAGCAGTACTTC. Its protein is CASSYETGAYEQYF.

The chain combines TRBV7-6 with TRBJ2-1; D gene ambiguous. V was pared by 4 bases and J by 0 bases, with 10 bases between. Germline V gene sequence: CDR1 SGHVS, CDR2 FNYEAQ. CDR3 length: 15 residues. The CDR3 region has the DNA TGTGCCAGCAGCTCGGAGCAGAGCTCCTACAATGAGCAGTTCTTC. The encoded protein is CASSSEQSSYNEQFF.

The chain joins TRBV28 to TRBJ1-2, with D possibly being TRBD1 (5 bases). This CDR3 is 18 amino acids long. The V end was cut by 3 bases, the J end by 6 bases, with 26 bases between. Germline V lookup: CDR1 MDHEN, CDR2 SYDVKM. CDR3 DNA sequence: TGTGCCAGCAGTTTGTGGACCAGGGCTTCGCCGAGGAAAAATGGCTACACCTTC. Translating gives CASSLWTRASPRKNGYTF.

This chain links TRBV28 with TRBJ2-7; the D gene is possibly TRBD1 (6 bases). The CDR3 is 16 residues long. Germline-derived CDR1 and CDR2 are MDHEN and SYDVKM. The V end lost 1 base, the J end lost 6 bases, and 19 bases lay between the germline ends. The CDR3 DNA reads TGTGCCAGCAGTTTATTACCTACAGGGTCCTTGGGCGAGCAGTACTTC. Translating gives CASSLLPTGSLGEQYF. Full variable domain (rest looked up from reference TRBV28 and TRBJ2-7): DVKVTQSSRYLVKRTGEKVFLECVQDMDHENMFWYRQDPGLGLRLIYFSYDVKMKEKGDIPEGYSVSREKKERFSLILESASTNQTSMYLCASSLLPTGSLGEQYFGPGTRLTVT.

CDR3 loop: CASSLSSGSYNEQFF. As DNA, the CDR3 is TGCGCCAGCAGCTTGTCTAGCGGCTCCTACAATGAGCAGTTCTTC. This rearrangement joins TRBV5-1 to TRBJ2-1; 7 bases fit TRBD2. The CDR3 is made up of 15 amino acids. Germline CDR1 and CDR2: SGHRS and YFSETQ. The junction had 1 base not matched to a gene; V was cut back by 1 base and J by 0 bases. Looking up the rest from reference TRBV5-1 and TRBJ2-1 gives the full variable domain: KAGVTQTPRYLIKTRGQQVTLSCSPISGHRSVSWYQQTPGQGLQFLFEYFSETQRNKGNFPGRFSGRQFSNSRSEMNVSTLELGDSALYLCASSLSSGSYNEQFFGPGTRLTVL.

V and J are TRBV7-9 and TRBJ2-7, with 8 bases fitting TRBD1. The V gene's germline CDR1 is SEHNR and CDR2 FQNEAQ (reference sequence). This CDR3 is built from 14 residues. Unmatched junction bases numbered 5, after V lost 3 bases and J lost 4 bases. CDR3 DNA: TGTGCCAGCAGCTTCACAGGGGGGCGTTACGAGCAGTACTTC. Translation gives CASSFTGGRYEQYF.

The gene calls are TRBV7-9 and TRBJ2-1; TRBD2 matches 10 bases. The CDR3 runs to 17 residues. CDR1 and CDR2 (germline): SEHNR, FQNEAQ (reference sequence). Trimming cost V 2 bases and J 4 bases; bases outside gene matches: 8. In DNA, the CDR3 is TGTGCCAGCAGCTTAACATCCGGGACTAGCGTGTACAATGAGCAGTTCTTC. Protein product: CASSLTSGTSVYNEQFF.

This clone was counted only a few times. V usage is TRBV28 and J usage is TRBJ1-6; no clear D gene. The CDR3 covers 12 residues. Trimming cost V 3 bases and J 14 bases, with 11 bases left between them. Germline loops: CDR1 MDHEN, CDR2 SYDVKM. CDR3 sequence (DNA): TGTGCCAGCAGTTTTAGATCCAGGTCCCTCCACTTT. Its translation is CASSFRSRSLHF.

The chain has TRBV9 and TRBJ1-2; 9 bases match TRBD1. Germline CDR1 is SGDLS and CDR2 is YYNGEE. J lost 0 bases, V lost 3 bases, and 3 bases had no gene match. CDR3 length equals 15 residues. CDR3 amino acids: CASSGQGGANYGYTF. CDR3 in DNA: TGTGCCAGCAGCGGACAGGGGGGAGCTAACTATGGCTACACCTTC.

DNA of the CDR3: TGTGCCAGCAGCGTAGCCGGACAATTCACCGGGGAGCTGTTTTTT. Its translation: CASSVAGQFTGELFF. This rearrangement joins TRBV9 to TRBJ2-2, with D possibly matching TRBD1 (5 bases). The CDR3 length is 15 residues. CDR1 is SGDLS, CDR2 YYNGEE, per germline. Trimming stripped 0 bases from V and 4 bases from J, with 10 bases between.

The chain uses TRBV1 and TRBJ1-5; the listed D gene, TRBD1, was not tested against the DNA. TRBV1 is listed as a pseudogene. The CDR3 extends over 18 amino acids. The CDR3 is CTSSQEVRQMASNQPQHF. As DNA, the CDR3 is TGCACCAGCAGCCAAGAAGTACGTCAGATGGCAAGCAATCAGCCCCAGCATTTT.

The chain is built from TRBV5-1 and TRBJ2-2; D perhaps matches TRBD1 (5 bases). Germline CDR1 reads SGHRS; CDR2 reads YFSETQ. The CDR3 extends over 17 amino acids. The V end was cut by 0 bases, the J end by 6 bases, with 18 bases between. The CDR3 coding sequence is TGCGCCAGCAGCTTGGGCATTTGGGGCGTCGGGTCCGGGGAGCTGTTTTTT. Amino acids: CASSLGIWGVGSGELFF.

CDR3 nucleotides: TGTGCCACCAGCAGAGGGGGCAGCGGGAGATTTCAAGAGACCCAGTACTTC. As protein: CATSRGGSGRFQETQYF. This rearrangement joins TRBV15 to TRBJ2-5; 8 bases agree with TRBD2. CDR3 size: 17 residues. V was pared by 1 base and J by 2 bases, with 9 bases of the junction left unmatched. Germline CDR1 is LNHNV and CDR2 is YYDKDF (reference sequence).

The chain is built from TRBV9 and TRBJ2-3; 11 bases are a match to TRBD2. The J segment lost 3 bases and the V segment lost 3 bases, leaving 3 bases of the junction unmatched. The germline CDR1 and CDR2 sequences are SGDLS and YYNGEE. This CDR3 comprises 15 residues. CDR3 sequence: CASSGTSGLTDTQYF. CDR3 nucleotides: TGTGCCAGCAGCGGGACTAGCGGGTTGACAGATACGCAGTATTTT.

The chain has TRBV25-1 and TRBJ1-3, with TRBD1 as a possible D gene (5 bases). CDR1 is MGHDK and CDR2 is SYGVNS in the germline V gene. The CDR3 has 16 residues. The germline V and J ends were trimmed by 3 bases and 0 bases, with 12 bases remaining between them. The CDR3 nucleotides read TGTGCCAGCAGTGAGGGTACAGGACACTCTGGAAACACCATATATTTT. It codes for CASSEGTGHSGNTIYF.

The gene calls are TRBV11-2 and TRBJ2-1; TRBD2 is a possible D gene (5 bases). CDR1 and CDR2 from the germline V gene are SGHAT and FQNNGV. The CDR3 has 16 residues. The ends were cut back, 4 bases at V and 0 bases at J, with 13 bases in the middle. CDR3 region: CASSSMGALSYNEQFF. In DNA form, the CDR3 reads TGTGCCAGCAGCTCGATGGGAGCTCTCTCCTACAATGAGCAGTTCTTC.

This clone was found once. This sequence joins TRBV4-1 and TRBJ2-5, with 11 bases that match TRBD2. Losses at the gene ends were 1 base for V and 4 bases for J; bases not matched to a gene: 8. CDR1 is MGHRA, CDR2 YSYEKL, per germline. The CDR3 is 17 amino acids. CDR3 region: CASSQVPSGGRGETQYF. CDR3 DNA: TGCGCCAGCAGCCAAGTTCCTAGCGGGGGGCGGGGAGAGACCCAGTACTTC.

This sequence joins TRBV5-6 and TRBJ2-7, with D perhaps TRBD2 (6 bases). V gave up 2 bases and J gave up 5 bases, with 11 bases separating them. Per the germline V gene, CDR1 is SGHDT and CDR2 is YYEEEE. The CDR3 runs to 13 residues. The CDR3 here is CASSLGGFHEQYF. CDR3 bases: TGTGCCAGCAGCTTAGGAGGGTTTCACGAGCAGTACTTC.

The chain links TRBV7-2 to TRBJ1-4, with 9 bases identical to TRBD1. The length of the CDR3 is 17 residues. V was clipped by 5 bases and J by 2 bases; unmatched bases: 9. Germline CDR1 and CDR2: SGHTA and FQGNSA. The CDR3 DNA reads as TGTGCCAGCAGCGGGACAGGGACTTTCGGCACTAATGAAAAACTGTTTTTT. This codes for CASSGTGTFGTNEKLFF.

The gene calls are TRBV9 and TRBJ1-1, with 9 positions matching TRBD1. V gave up 0 bases and J gave up 6 bases; unmatched junction bases: 6. The CDR3 sequence is 15 residues long. Germline CDR1 is SGDLS and CDR2 is YYNGEE. The CDR3 DNA sequence: TGTGCCAGCAGCGTAGAGAGGGACAGGGTTTCTGAAGCTTTCTTT. This translates into CASSVERDRVSEAFF.

This rearrangement joins TRBV9 to TRBJ1-2; D gene uncertain. The CDR3 totals 14 residues. Germline CDR1 reads SGDLS; CDR2 reads YYNGEE. Trimming took off 0 bases at V and 7 bases at J, with 13 bases between the two ends. The CDR3 here is CASSVAPLSGGYTF. DNA for the CDR3: TGTGCCAGCAGCGTAGCCCCCCTTAGTGGTGGCTACACCTTC.

Here the CDR3 DNA reads TGTGCCAGCAGGGGGAATTTTGGGGGCTCATTGGCTTTCTTT. Encoded protein: CASRGNFGGSLAFF. The V gene is TRBV6-4, the J gene TRBJ1-1; possibly TRBD1 for D (6 bases). Germline-derived CDR1 and CDR2 are MRHNA and SNTAGT. Trimming shortened V by 6 bases and J by 11 bases, and 22 bases separated the two germline ends. The CDR3 contains 14 residues.